The rows below give T cell receptor beta chains drawn from one sample of a study of regulatory T cells in long-lasting Graves disease. TCRdb reprocessed the multiplex PCR reads via MiXCR and lists one record per CDR3 protein. Here the sample spans some 420,000 distinct CDR3 sequences, under 25% being singletons. This material consisted of peripheral blood mononuclear cells (PBMCs), taken when the disease was refractory, from a patient treated with antithyroid drugs. The source of these receptors is a female donor with Graves disease. Both conserved end residues are part of each CDR3. Fields, in order: J gene, V gene, D gene, clone size, CDR3 DNA, CDR3 protein. The D gene is left open where the match is weak. Size values are once, few and many counts, or a class for expanded clones, and some rows have none.

>TRBJ2-1|TRBV7-2|TRBD2|once
TGTGCCAGCAGCTTAATTGTAGGGAGGGACTACAATGAGCAGTTCTTC
CASSLIVGRDYNEQFF
>TRBJ1-1|TRBV2|TRBD1|many
TGTGCCAGCAGAGCGACAGGGGGCGTGAACACTGAAGCTTTCTTT
CASRATGGVNTEAFF
>TRBJ1-1|TRBV2|-|many
TGTGCCAGCGGGGGGACTCCCACTGAAGCTTTCTTT
CASGGTPTEAFF
>TRBJ1-4|TRBV10-1|-|-
TGCGCCACCGACAACGCGGAAAAACTGTTTTTT
CATDNAEKLFF
>TRBJ1-1|TRBV4-2|TRBD1|-
TGTGCCAGCAGCCAGGGCCGGACAGGCATCACTGAAGCTTTCTTT
CASSQGRTGITEAFF
>TRBJ1-4|TRBV5-5|-|few
TGTGCCAGCAGCTCTCGGGGAGGGCATGAAAAACTGTTTTTT
CASSSRGGHEKLFF
>TRBJ2-6|TRBV15|TRBD1|many
TGTGCCACCAGCAGAGCTACAGGGGGCACTGGGGCCAACGTCCTGACTTTC
CATSRATGGTGANVLTF
>TRBJ2-7|TRBV5-1|TRBD1|few
TGTGCCAGCAGCTCCACCGGGACAGGGGCCTACGAGCAGTACTTC
CASSSTGTGAYEQYF
>TRBJ2-7|TRBV12-3/TRBV12-4|TRBD2|many
TGTGCCAGCAGTTTGGGAATAGCGGGTAACTACGAGCAGTACTTC
CASSLGIAGNYEQYF
>TRBJ1-3|TRBV6-5|-|-
TGTGCCAGCAGTTACTCCTCGACAAGGGCGAGGGGAAACACCATATATTTT
CASSYSSTRARGNTIYF
>TRBJ1-1|TRBV11-1|-|few
TGTGCCAGCAGCTTAGCGATCTTCTCGGTCTGGGGAACTGAAGCTTTCTTT
CASSLAIFSVWGTEAFF
>TRBJ1-5|TRBV6-2/TRBV6-3|-|-
TGTGCCAGCAGTTACTATCCTCGGGGGACTGGGGCTCAGCCCCAGCATTTT
CASSYYPRGTGAQPQHF
>TRBJ1-5|TRBV6-1|TRBD1|many
TGTGCCAGCAGTCGCCCTAATATCAAACAGGGGATGGTAAGTCAGCCCCAGCATTTT
CASSRPNIKQGMVSQPQHF
>TRBJ1-1|TRBV27|-|many
TGTGCCAGCAGTCACTCCGGGACAAGGAACACTGAAGCTTTCTTT
CASSHSGTRNTEAFF
>TRBJ2-5|TRBV20-1|-|many
TGCAGTGCAAGGAAAGAAGAGACCCAGTACTTC
CSARKEETQYF
>TRBJ1-2|TRBV28|-|many
TGTGCCAGCGCCCGAGCAGGGTCGGGCGGCTACACCTTC
CASARAGSGGYTF
>TRBJ1-2|TRBV28|-|many
TGTGCCAGCAGTCCAAGCACCAACTATGGCTACACCTTC
CASSPSTNYGYTF
>TRBJ2-3|TRBV20-1|-|few
TGCAGTCAGTCGGACACCGGGCGCACAGATACGCAGTATTTT
CSQSDTGRTDTQYF
>TRBJ2-7|TRBV19|-|few
TGTGCCAGTAGTATAGGGCGGGGATTCTCCTACGAGCAGTACTTC
CASSIGRGFSYEQYF
>TRBJ1-6|TRBV6-5|-|-
TGTGCCAGCAGTTACCCATCTTCCGGATTTTCACCCCTCCACTTT
CASSYPSSGFSPLHF
>TRBJ1-5|TRBV19|TRBD1|few
TGTGCCAGTAGTATAGCTGGGACAGGGGAAGAGCCCCAGCATTTT
CASSIAGTGEEPQHF
>TRBJ1-1|TRBV7-9|-|many
TGTGCCAGCAGCTTAGACTCTGAAGCTTTCTTT
CASSLDSEAFF
>TRBJ2-5|TRBV12-3/TRBV12-4|-|many
TGTGCCAGCAGTCCCGAGGAGACCCAGTACTTC
CASSPEETQYF
>TRBJ1-1|TRBV12-3/TRBV12-4|-|few
TGTACCAGCAGTTTAGAGGGGGTTGAAGCTTTCTTT
CTSSLEGVEAFF
>TRBJ2-5|TRBV20-1|TRBD2|-
TGCAGTGCTGGGGGACTAGCGGGGGGTCCGAGGGAAGAGACCCAGTACTTC
CSAGGLAGGPREETQYF
>TRBJ2-7|TRBV24-1|-|many
TGTGCCACCAGTGATTCTTTCGAGCAGTACTTC
CATSDSFEQYF
>TRBJ1-4|TRBV10-3|TRBD1|many
TGTGCCATCAGTGCCACGACAGGGGATGAAAAACTGTTTTTT
CAISATTGDEKLFF
>TRBJ2-7|TRBV20-1|-|-
TGCAGTGCCGGCGACAGATACGAGCAGTACTTC
CSAGDRYEQYF
>TRBJ2-2|TRBV28|-|many
TGTGCCAGCAGTTTATCGGGCCCAAACACCGGGGAGCTGTTTTTT
CASSLSGPNTGELFF
>TRBJ1-1|TRBV6-2/TRBV6-3|-|-
TGTGCCAGCAGTCCCGAAACAGTTTCGGGGACTGAAGCTTTCTTT
CASSPETVSGTEAFF
>TRBJ2-7|TRBV7-2|TRBD1|-
TGTGCCAGCAGCTCCCACGGACAGGGCTACGAGCAGTACTTC
CASSSHGQGYEQYF
>TRBJ1-3|TRBV10-3|-|-
TGTGCCATCAGAAACGTGGGGAGCCAAAACACCATATATTTT
CAIRNVGSQNTIYF
>TRBJ2-6|TRBV12-3/TRBV12-4|TRBD1|few
TGTGCCAGCAGTCTGGGGACAGTCTCTGGGGCCAACGTCCTGACTTTC
CASSLGTVSGANVLTF
>TRBJ2-7|TRBV6-2/TRBV6-3|TRBD1|-
TGTGCCAGCTGGTCCTCAGGGGGCTCGTCCTACGAGCAGTACTTC
CASWSSGGSSYEQYF
>TRBJ1-1|TRBV5-4|-|-
TGTGCCAGCAGCTTAGCGAGTCAAGCTTTCTTT
CASSLASQAFF
>TRBJ2-7|TRBV28|-|many
TGTGCCAGCTCTCAGTCCGGATACGAGCAGTACTTC
CASSQSGYEQYF
>TRBJ1-6|TRBV7-9|TRBD1|-
TGTGCCAGCAGCTCGACAGGGGGCCGATCACCCCTCCACTTT
CASSSTGGRSPLHF
>TRBJ1-1|TRBV7-2|-|-
TGTACCAGCAGCTCCGACTGGGCTGAAGCTTTCTTT
CTSSSDWAEAFF
>TRBJ1-5|TRBV29-1|TRBD1|many
TGCAGCGTTCGGACAGGGACTAGCAATCAGCCCCAGCATTTT
CSVRTGTSNQPQHF
>TRBJ1-4|TRBV6-9|-|few
TGTGCCAGCAGTTCCGGGGGAAGAAATGAAAAACTGTTTTTT
CASSSGGRNEKLFF
>TRBJ2-2|TRBV6-1|-|-
TGTGCCAGCAGACTCGGACAGTTTAGCCCCGGGGAGCTGTTTTTT
CASRLGQFSPGELFF
>TRBJ1-1|TRBV4-2|-|-
TGTGCCAGCAGCCAGGACCCGGAGGAGAGCTACACTGAAGCTTTCTTT
CASSQDPEESYTEAFF
>TRBJ1-1|TRBV28|TRBD1|many
TGTGCCAGCAGTCTGACAGGGGGTAACACTGAAGCTTTCTTT
CASSLTGGNTEAFF
>TRBJ1-3|TRBV20-1|-|few
TGCAGTGCTAGAGATAAGAAAGGCTACTCTGGAAACACCATATATTTT
CSARDKKGYSGNTIYF
>TRBJ1-1|TRBV7-8|-|many
TGTGCCAGCAGCCCACAAGGTATATATGCTCGAACTGAAGCTTTCTTT
CASSPQGIYARTEAFF
>TRBJ1-2|TRBV6-1|TRBD1|many
TGTGCCAGCAGCAGGACAGGGGCAGGTGGCTACACCTTC
CASSRTGAGGYTF
>TRBJ2-1|TRBV30|-|-
TGTGCCTGGAGTTTGGGGTTGGGAGTTTCGTACAATGAGCAGTTCTTC
CAWSLGLGVSYNEQFF
>TRBJ1-4|TRBV7-3|-|few
TGTGCCAGCAGCACCCGGACGAGTGAAAAACTGTTTTTT
CASSTRTSEKLFF
>TRBJ2-1|TRBV12-3/TRBV12-4|-|-
TGTGCCAGCAGCTTGGAGGGGCCGACCTACAATGAGCAGTTCTTC
CASSLEGPTYNEQFF
>TRBJ1-1|TRBV9|-|few
TGTGCCAGCACCCCCCGTGAGGGGGCTGAAGCTTTCTTT
CASTPREGAEAFF